Presented here are 21 T cell receptor beta chains from one specimen sequenced in a study of T cell responses to AZD1222 COVID-19 vaccine. Generated by immunoSEQ multiplex PCR, the TCRdb table keeps only in-frame clones and is missing some. Here the sample spans about 150,000 clones, 75% to 90% being singletons. The sample in question was peripheral blood, obtained after recovery from COVID-19. The receptors here all came from an adult who had recovered from COVID-19.

This clone appeared once. The chain is built from TRBV24-1 and TRBJ1-2; D perhaps matches TRBD1 (6 bases). Trimming shortened V by 8 bases and J by 4 bases, and 19 bases separated the two germline ends. This CDR3 has 15 residues. Germline CDR1 KGHDR, CDR2 SFDVKD. The CDR3 coding sequence is TGTGCCACCAATCGGCCGGGACAAGGGATCTATGGCTACACCTTC. As protein: CATNRPGQGIYGYTF.

The rearrangement links TRBV4-2 to TRBJ1-3; possibly TRBD1 for D (6 bases). V was trimmed by 4 bases and J by 4 bases, leaving 14 bases between them. There are 15 residues in the CDR3. Germline CDR1 is LGHNA and CDR2 is YNFKEQ. CDR3 protein: CASSRAEGGGNTIYF. For the CDR3, the DNA is TGTGCCAGCAGCCGCGCCGAGGGGGGGGGAAACACCATATATTTT.

The rearrangement uses TRBV3-1 (or the pseudogene TRBV3-2) and TRBJ1-4; D might be TRBD1 (6 bases). The germline V gene has CDR1 LGHDT and CDR2 YNNKEL (reference sequence). V was trimmed by 6 bases and J by 8 bases, leaving 25 bases between them. CDR3 length: 17 residues. CDR3 residues: CASSGPGHLVVAEKLFF. CDR3 nucleotide sequence: TGTGCCAGCAGTGGGCCGGGACATCTCGTAGTGGCCGAAAAACTGTTTTTT.

V is TRBV7-9 and J is TRBJ1-1, with D uncertain. Germline V gives CDR1 SEHNR, CDR2 FQNEAQ (reference sequence). Trimming cost V 5 bases and J 5 bases, with 18 bases left between them. The CDR3 is made up of 15 amino acids. The CDR3: CASSPRGSRETEAFF. As DNA, the CDR3 is TGTGCCAGCAGCCCCCGTGGGAGCCGAGAGACTGAAGCTTTCTTT.

The V call is TRBV28, the J call TRBJ1-3; a weak D match, TRBD1 (5 bases). This CDR3 is 14 amino acids long. CDR1 and CDR2 (germline): MDHEN, SYDVKM. The V end lost 8 bases, the J end lost 0 bases, and 11 bases lay between the germline ends. CDR3: CASSGLISGNTIYF. The CDR3 coding sequence is TGTGCCAGCTCGGGACTGATCTCTGGAAACACCATATATTTT.

The V call is TRBV23-1, the J call TRBJ2-6; possibly TRBD1 or TRBD2 for D (6 bases each). TRBV23-1 carries the ORF label, with uncertain function. CDR3 length equals 21 residues. V lost 8 bases, J lost 0 bases, and 29 bases lay in between. CDR3 protein: CASCRPTPWGARDSGANVLTF. CDR3 in DNA: TGCGCCAGCTGTCGGCCCACACCATGGGGGGCTCGAGACTCTGGGGCCAACGTCCTGACTTTC.

The chain combines TRBV3-1 (or the pseudogene TRBV3-2) with TRBJ1-4; D not resolved. The CDR3 covers 17 residues. V lost 0 bases and J lost 0, with 11 bases in between. In germline, CDR1 is LGHDT, CDR2 YNNKEL (reference sequence). The CDR3 reads CASSQELAYATNEKLFF. CDR3 nucleotides: TGTGCCAGCAGCCAAGAACTTGCCTATGCAACTAATGAAAAACTGTTTTTT.

This chain links TRBV6-5 with TRBJ1-2; the D gene is possibly TRBD1 (6 bases). In germline, CDR1 is MNHEY, CDR2 SVGAGI. The CDR3 totals 14 residues. With 6 bases removed from V and 4 bases from J, the gap between germline ends came to 15 bases. This chain's CDR3 is CASSPGEMIYGYTF. CDR3 coding DNA: TGTGCCAGCAGCCCAGGGGAGATGATCTATGGCTACACCTTC.

The CDR3 is CASSYSGLAGALAKNIQYF. For the CDR3, the DNA is TGTGCCAGCAGTTACTCCGGACTAGCGGGGGCGCTAGCCAAAAACATTCAGTACTTC. The rearrangement joins TRBV6-2 or TRBV6-3 to TRBJ2-4; TRBD2 aligns across 13 bases. Trimming removed 0 bases from V and 0 bases from J; junction bases left unmatched: 5. The CDR3 loop spans 19 amino acids. The germline V gene encodes CDR1 MNHEY and CDR2 SVGEGT.

The chain is built from TRBV5-1 and TRBJ1-1, with D possibly matching TRBD1 (6 bases). The CDR3 spans 16 residues. CDR1 SGHRS and CDR2 YFSETQ come from the germline V gene. V was shortened by 1 base and J by 1 base, with 14 bases between the two germline ends. The DNA of the CDR3 is TGCGCCAGCAGCTTGTCACAGGGTGGGGGGAACACTGAAGCTTTCTTT. Protein product: CASSLSQGGGNTEAFF.

This sequence joins TRBV5-1 and TRBJ2-7; D may be TRBD1 (5 bases). V lost 3 bases and J lost 4, with 20 bases in between. CDR1 and CDR2 from the germline V gene are SGHRS and YFSETQ. The CDR3 spans 16 residues. The CDR3 is CASSYTPGASHYEQYF. CDR3 sequence (DNA): TGCGCCAGCAGCTACACGCCTGGGGCTAGTCATTACGAGCAGTACTTC. Using reference TRBV5-1 and TRBJ2-7 for the parts outside the CDR3, the full variable domain is KAGVTQTPRYLIKTRGQQVTLSCSPISGHRSVSWYQQTPGQGLQFLFEYFSETQRNKGNFPGRFSGRQFSNSRSEMNVSTLELGDSALYLCASSYTPGASHYEQYFGPGTRLTVT.

The genes are TRBV12-1 and TRBJ2-2; the DNA was not compared with TRBD1, the D call given in the table. TRBV12-1 is assigned pseudogene status. This CDR3 is 18 amino acids long. The CDR3 is CASSPEGDRVANTGELFF. CDR3 coding DNA: TGTGCCAGCAGCCCCGAGGGGGACAGGGTTGCGAACACCGGGGAGCTGTTTTTT.

Comment on this clone: One end of the junction is discordant with germline, which a read error may explain. The genes are TRBV5-1 and TRBJ1-1; D might be TRBD1 (6 bases). This CDR3 comprises 14 residues. CDR1 SGHRS and CDR2 YFSETQ come from the germline V gene. In nucleotides, the CDR3 is TGCGCCAGCAGCTTAGTCTGGACAGACACTAAAGCTTTCTTT. This translates into CASSLVWTDTKAFF.

The V gene is TRBV9, the J gene TRBJ2-3; 12 bases align to TRBD2. The V gene's germline CDR1 is SGDLS and CDR2 YYNGEE. Germline trimming cut 3 bases from V and 2 bases from J; bases unmatched to any gene: 4. This CDR3 has 16 amino acids. The CDR3 sequence: CASSDRLAGDTDTQYF. CDR3 in DNA: TGTGCCAGCAGCGACAGACTAGCGGGAGACACAGATACGCAGTATTTT. Full variable domain (remainder filled in from reference TRBV9 and TRBJ2-3): DSGVTQTPKHLITATGQRVTLRCSPRSGDLSVYWYQQSLDQGLQFLIQYYNGEERAKGNILERFSAQQFPDLHSELNLSSLELGDSALYFCASSDRLAGDTDTQYFGPGTRLTVL.

V gene TRBV11-2 combines with J gene TRBJ2-5; the D call may be TRBD1 or TRBD2 (5 bases each). From germline, CDR1 is SGHAT and CDR2 FQNNGV. This CDR3 comprises 16 residues. V was pared by 2 bases and J by 1 base, with 14 bases between. For the CDR3, the DNA is TGTGCCAGCAGCTTATCAACCGGGACCCCCCAAGAGACCCAGTACTTC. Translated, it gives CASSLSTGTPQETQYF.

The chain recombines TRBV12-5 with TRBJ1-1, with TRBD1 matching over 7 bases. Germline values: CDR1 LGHNT, CDR2 FRNRAP. The V gene end was trimmed by 5 bases and the J gene end by 4 bases; junction bases not matched to a gene: 10. This CDR3 is 15 amino acids long. CDR3 sequence: CASGPRTGGITEAFF. CDR3 DNA: TGTGCTAGTGGTCCCCGGACAGGAGGGATCACTGAAGCTTTCTTT.

V and J are TRBV28 and TRBJ1-6, with 7 bases fitting TRBD1. The CDR3 length is 14 residues. Per the germline V gene, CDR1 is MDHEN and CDR2 is SYDVKM. V lost 4 bases, J lost 7 bases, and 4 bases stayed unmatched. In DNA, the CDR3 is TGTGCCAGCAGTTCCCACAGGGGAAATTCACCCCTCCACTTT. Translated: CASSSHRGNSPLHF. The full variable domain, with the rest looked up from reference TRBV28 and TRBJ1-6, is DVKVTQSSRYLVKRTGEKVFLECVQDMDHENMFWYRQDPGLGLRLIYFSYDVKMKEKGDIPEGYSVSREKKERFSLILESASTNQTSMYLCASSSHRGNSPLHFGNGTRLTVT.

There are a few counts of this clone. The gene calls are TRBV7-8 and TRBJ2-2, with 10 bases fitting TRBD2. Germline lookup yields CDR1 SGHVS and CDR2 FQNEAQ. The CDR3 extends over 17 amino acids. Unmatched junction bases numbered 9, after V lost 1 base and J lost 7 bases. CDR3 protein: CASSLVRASGSRGELFF. The CDR3, as DNA: TGTGCCAGCAGCTTAGTCCGGGCTAGCGGGAGTCGCGGGGAGCTGTTTTTT.

The chain links TRBV5-1 to TRBJ2-1; the D gene is possibly TRBD2 (5 bases). Germline-derived CDR1 and CDR2 are SGHRS and YFSETQ. The CDR3 covers 17 residues. The V end was cut by 0 bases, the J end by 4 bases, with 17 bases between. The CDR3 DNA reads TGCGCCAGCAGCTTGGACGGAGCGAGGAGGCGGTACAATGAGCAGTTCTTC. Encoded protein: CASSLDGARRRYNEQFF.

This chain joins TRBV21-1 and TRBJ1-5. TRBV21-1 has pseudogene status. The length of the CDR3 is 14 residues. CDR3 DNA: TGTGCCAGCAGCACGGGAGGGTGGGCTCAGCCCCAGCATTTT. Translation gives CASSTGGWAQPQHF.

V usage is TRBV19 and J usage is TRBJ1-3, with D possibly being TRBD1 (5 bases). The CDR3 is made up of 14 amino acids. Deletions cut 6 bases from V and 2 bases from J, with 11 bases between. Germline CDR1 is LNHDA and CDR2 is SQIVND (reference sequence). CDR3 bases: TGTGCCAGTAGGGGGGGGACGACTGGAAACACCATATATTTT. Translation gives CASRGGTTGNTIYF.